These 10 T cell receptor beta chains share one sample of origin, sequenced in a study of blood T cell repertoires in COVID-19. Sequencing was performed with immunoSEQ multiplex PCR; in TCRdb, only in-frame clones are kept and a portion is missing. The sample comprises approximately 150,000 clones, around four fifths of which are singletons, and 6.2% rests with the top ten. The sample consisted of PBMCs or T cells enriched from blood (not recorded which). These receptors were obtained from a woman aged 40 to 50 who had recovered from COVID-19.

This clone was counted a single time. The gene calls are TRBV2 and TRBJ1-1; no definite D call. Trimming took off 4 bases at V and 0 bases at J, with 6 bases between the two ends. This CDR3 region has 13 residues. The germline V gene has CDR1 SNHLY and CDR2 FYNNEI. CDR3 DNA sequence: TGTGCCAGCAGTGCACATATGAACACTGAAGCTTTCTTT. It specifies CASSAHMNTEAFF.

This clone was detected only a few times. CDR3 nucleotide sequence: TGCGCCAGCAGCCTCGACAGGGTAGGGACAATTGAGCAGTTCTTC. It specifies CASSLDRVGTIEQFF. The chain uses TRBV4-1 and TRBJ2-1; TRBD1 aligns across 7 bases. Germline lookup yields CDR1 MGHRA and CDR2 YSYEKL. CDR3 length equals 15 residues. Germline trimming cut 4 bases from V and 9 bases from J; bases unmatched to any gene: 12.

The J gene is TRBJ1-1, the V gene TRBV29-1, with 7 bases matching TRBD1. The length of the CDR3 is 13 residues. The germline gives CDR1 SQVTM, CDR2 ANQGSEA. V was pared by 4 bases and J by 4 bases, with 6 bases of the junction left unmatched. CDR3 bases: TGCAGCGTTGTAGAGCAGGGGGGCACTGAAGCTTTCTTT. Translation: CSVVEQGGTEAFF.

The CDR3 spells CASSLVLAVGSTGELFF. CDR3 DNA: TGTGCCAGCAGCTTAGTACTAGCGGTTGGGAGCACCGGGGAGCTGTTTTTT. The chain combines TRBV11-2 with TRBJ2-2; the match to TRBD2 covers 8 bases. Unmatched junction bases numbered 8, after V lost 1 base and J lost 4 bases. The CDR3 length is 17 residues. Germline values: CDR1 SGHAT, CDR2 FQNNGV.

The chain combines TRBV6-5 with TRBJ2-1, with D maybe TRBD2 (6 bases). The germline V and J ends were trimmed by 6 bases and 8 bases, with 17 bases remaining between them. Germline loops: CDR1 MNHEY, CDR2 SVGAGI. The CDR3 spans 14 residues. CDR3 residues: CASREGTDWYEQFF. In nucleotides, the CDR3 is TGTGCCAGCAGGGAGGGGACGGATTGGTATGAGCAGTTCTTC.

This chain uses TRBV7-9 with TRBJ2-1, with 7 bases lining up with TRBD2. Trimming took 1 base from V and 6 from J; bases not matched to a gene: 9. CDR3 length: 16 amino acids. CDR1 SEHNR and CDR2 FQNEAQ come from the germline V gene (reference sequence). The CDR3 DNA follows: TGTGCCAGCAGCTTAGGTCCCGCGGGGGTAAGCAATGAGCAGTTCTTC. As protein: CASSLGPAGVSNEQFF.

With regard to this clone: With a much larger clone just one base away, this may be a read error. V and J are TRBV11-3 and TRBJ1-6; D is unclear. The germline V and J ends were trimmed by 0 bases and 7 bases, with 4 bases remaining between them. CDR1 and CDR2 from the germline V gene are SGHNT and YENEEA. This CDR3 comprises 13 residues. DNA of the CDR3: TGTGCCAGCAGCTTAGATCAGAATTCACCCCTCCACTTT. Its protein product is CASSLDQNSPLHF.

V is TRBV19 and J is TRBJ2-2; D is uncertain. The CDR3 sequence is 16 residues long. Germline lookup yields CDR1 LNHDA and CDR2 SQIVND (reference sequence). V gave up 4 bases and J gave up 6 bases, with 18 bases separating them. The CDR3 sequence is CASSRMWQAEAGELFF. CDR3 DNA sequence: TGTGCCAGTAGTAGAATGTGGCAGGCCGAAGCCGGGGAGCTGTTTTTT. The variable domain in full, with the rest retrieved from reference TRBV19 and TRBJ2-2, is DGGITQSPKYLFRKEGQNVTLSCEQNLNHDAMYWYRQDPGQGLRLIYYSQIVNDFQKGDIAEGYSVSREKKESFPLTVTSAQKNPTAFYLCASSRMWQAEAGELFFGEGSRLTVL.

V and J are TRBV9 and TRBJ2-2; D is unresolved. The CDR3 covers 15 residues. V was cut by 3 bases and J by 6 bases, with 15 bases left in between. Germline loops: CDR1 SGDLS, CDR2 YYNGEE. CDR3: CASSAFGSFSGELFF. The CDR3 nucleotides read TGTGCCAGCAGCGCCTTCGGGTCATTCTCCGGGGAGCTGTTTTTT.

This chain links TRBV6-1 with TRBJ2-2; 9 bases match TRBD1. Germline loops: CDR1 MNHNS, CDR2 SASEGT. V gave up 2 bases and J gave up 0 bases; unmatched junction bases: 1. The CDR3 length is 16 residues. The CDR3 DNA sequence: TGTGCCAGCAGTGAACGACAGGGGGCGAACACCGGGGAGCTGTTTTTT. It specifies CASSERQGANTGELFF.